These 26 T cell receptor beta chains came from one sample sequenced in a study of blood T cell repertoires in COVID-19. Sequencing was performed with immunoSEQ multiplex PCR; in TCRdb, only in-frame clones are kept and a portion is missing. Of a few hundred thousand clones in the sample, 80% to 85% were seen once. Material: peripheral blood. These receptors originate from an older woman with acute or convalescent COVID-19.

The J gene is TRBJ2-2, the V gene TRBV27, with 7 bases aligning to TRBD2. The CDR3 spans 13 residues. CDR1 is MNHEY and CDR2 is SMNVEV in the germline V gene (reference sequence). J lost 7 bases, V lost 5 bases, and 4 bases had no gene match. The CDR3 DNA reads TGTGCCAGCAGTACCCCGGGGGGCGGGGAGCTGTTTTTT. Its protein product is CASSTPGGGELFF.

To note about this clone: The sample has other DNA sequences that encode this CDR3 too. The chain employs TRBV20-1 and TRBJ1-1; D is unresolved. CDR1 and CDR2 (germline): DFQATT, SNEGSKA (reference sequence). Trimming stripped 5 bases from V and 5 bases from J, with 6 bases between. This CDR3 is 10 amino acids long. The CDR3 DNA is TGCAGTGCTTCCAGAACTGAAGCTTTCTTT. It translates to CSASRTEAFF.

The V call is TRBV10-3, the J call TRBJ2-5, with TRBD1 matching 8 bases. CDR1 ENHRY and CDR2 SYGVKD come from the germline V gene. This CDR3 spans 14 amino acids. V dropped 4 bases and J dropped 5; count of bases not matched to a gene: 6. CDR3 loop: CAISGTGGLETQYF. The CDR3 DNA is TGTGCCATCAGTGGCACAGGGGGTTTGGAGACCCAGTACTTC.

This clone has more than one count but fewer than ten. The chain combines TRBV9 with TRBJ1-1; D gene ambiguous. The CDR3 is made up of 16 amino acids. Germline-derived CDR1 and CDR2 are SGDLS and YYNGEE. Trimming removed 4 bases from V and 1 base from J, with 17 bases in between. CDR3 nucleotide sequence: TGTGCCAGCAGCCCGCTCGATGCCCGAGCGAACACTGAAGCTTTCTTT. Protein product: CASSPLDARANTEAFF.

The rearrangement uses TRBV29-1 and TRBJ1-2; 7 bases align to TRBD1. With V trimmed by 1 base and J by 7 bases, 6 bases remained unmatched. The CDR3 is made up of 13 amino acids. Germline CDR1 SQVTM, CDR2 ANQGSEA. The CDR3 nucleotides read TGCAGCGTTGAAGTTGACAGGGTCGGTGGCTACACCTTC. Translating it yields CSVEVDRVGGYTF.

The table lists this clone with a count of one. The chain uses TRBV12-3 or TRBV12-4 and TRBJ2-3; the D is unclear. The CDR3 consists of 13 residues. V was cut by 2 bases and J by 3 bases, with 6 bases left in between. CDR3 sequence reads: CASSLTQTDTQYF. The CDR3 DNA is TGTGCCAGCAGTTTAACCCAGACAGATACGCAGTATTTT.

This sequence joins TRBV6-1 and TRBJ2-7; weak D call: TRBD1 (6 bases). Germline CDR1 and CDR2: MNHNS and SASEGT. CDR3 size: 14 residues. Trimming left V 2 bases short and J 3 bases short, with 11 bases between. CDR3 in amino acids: CASSERTENYEQYF. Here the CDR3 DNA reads TGTGCCAGCAGTGAACGGACAGAAAACTACGAGCAGTACTTC.

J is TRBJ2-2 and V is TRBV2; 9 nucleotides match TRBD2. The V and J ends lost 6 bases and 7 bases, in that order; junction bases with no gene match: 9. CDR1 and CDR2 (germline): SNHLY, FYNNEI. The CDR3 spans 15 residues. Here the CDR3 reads CASRPRGGVGGELFF. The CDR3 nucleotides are TGTGCCAGCAGGCCGCGGGGGGGCGTAGGCGGGGAGCTGTTTTTT.

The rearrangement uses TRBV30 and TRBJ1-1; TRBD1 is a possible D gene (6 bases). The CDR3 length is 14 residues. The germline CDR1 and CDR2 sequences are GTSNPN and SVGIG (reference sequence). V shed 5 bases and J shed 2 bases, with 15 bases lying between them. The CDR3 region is CAWDYGQLNTEAFF. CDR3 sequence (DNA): TGTGCCTGGGACTATGGACAGCTAAACACTGAAGCTTTCTTT.

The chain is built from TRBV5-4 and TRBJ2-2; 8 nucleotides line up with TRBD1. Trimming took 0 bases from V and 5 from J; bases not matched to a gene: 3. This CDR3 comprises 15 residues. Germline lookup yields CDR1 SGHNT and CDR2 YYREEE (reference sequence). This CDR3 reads CASSLVGQGTGELFF. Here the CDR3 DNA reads TGTGCCAGCAGCTTGGTAGGACAGGGAACCGGGGAGCTGTTTTTT.

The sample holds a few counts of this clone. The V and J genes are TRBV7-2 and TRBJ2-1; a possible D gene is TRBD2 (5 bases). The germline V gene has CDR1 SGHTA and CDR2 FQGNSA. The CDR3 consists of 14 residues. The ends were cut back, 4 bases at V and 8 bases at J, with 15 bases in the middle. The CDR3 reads CASSSTRPGHEQFF. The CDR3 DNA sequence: TGTGCCAGCAGCTCAACTAGGCCCGGCCATGAGCAGTTCTTC. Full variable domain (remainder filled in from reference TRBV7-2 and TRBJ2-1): GAGVSQSPSNKVTEKGKDVELRCDPISGHTALYWYRQSLGQGLEFLIYFQGNSAPDKSGLPSDRFSAERTGGSVSTLTIQRTQQEDSAVYLCASSSTRPGHEQFFGPGTRLTVL.

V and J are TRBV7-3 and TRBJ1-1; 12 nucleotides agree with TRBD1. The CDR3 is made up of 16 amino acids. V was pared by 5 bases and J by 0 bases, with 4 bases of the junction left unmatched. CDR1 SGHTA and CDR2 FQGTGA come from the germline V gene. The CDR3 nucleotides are TGTGCCAGCAGCGCAGGGACAGGGGGCCTGAACACTGAAGCTTTCTTT. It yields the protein CASSAGTGGLNTEAFF.

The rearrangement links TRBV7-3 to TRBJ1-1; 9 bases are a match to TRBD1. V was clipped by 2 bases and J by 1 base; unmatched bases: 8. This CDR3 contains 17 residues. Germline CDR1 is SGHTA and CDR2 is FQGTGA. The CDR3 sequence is CASSLSGTGSKNTEAFF. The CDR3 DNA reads TGTGCCAGCAGCTTATCCGGGACAGGGAGCAAGAACACTGAAGCTTTCTTT.

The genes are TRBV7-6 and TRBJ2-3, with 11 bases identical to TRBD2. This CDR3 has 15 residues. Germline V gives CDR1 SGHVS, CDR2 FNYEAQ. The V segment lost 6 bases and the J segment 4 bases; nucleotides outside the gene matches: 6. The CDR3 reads CASRKTSGVADTQYF. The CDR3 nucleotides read TGTGCCAGCAGGAAGACTAGCGGGGTTGCAGATACGCAGTATTTT.

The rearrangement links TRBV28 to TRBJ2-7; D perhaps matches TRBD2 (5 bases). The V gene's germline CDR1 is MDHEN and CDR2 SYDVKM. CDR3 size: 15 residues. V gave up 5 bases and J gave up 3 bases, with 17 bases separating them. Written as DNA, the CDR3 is TGTGCCAGCAGTCCCCCCCGGGGAGTCCGCTACGAGCAGTACTTC. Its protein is CASSPPRGVRYEQYF.

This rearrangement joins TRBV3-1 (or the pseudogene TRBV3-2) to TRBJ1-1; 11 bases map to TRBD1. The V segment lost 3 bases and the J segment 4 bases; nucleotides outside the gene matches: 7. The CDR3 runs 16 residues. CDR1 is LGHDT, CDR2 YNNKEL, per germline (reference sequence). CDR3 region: CASSQGTGGLGTEAFF. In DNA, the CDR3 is TGTGCCAGCAGCCAGGGGACAGGGGGGCTAGGCACTGAAGCTTTCTTT.

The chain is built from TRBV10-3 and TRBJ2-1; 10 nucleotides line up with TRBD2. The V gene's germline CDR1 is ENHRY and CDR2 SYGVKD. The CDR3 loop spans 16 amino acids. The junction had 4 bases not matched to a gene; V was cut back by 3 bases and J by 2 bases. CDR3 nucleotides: TGTGCCATCAGTGATATAGCGGGGGGTGCCTACAATGAGCAGTTCTTC. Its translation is CAISDIAGGAYNEQFF.

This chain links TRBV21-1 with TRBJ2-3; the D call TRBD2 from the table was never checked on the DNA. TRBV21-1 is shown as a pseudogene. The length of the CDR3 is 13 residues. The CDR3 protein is CASSNLLPDTQYF. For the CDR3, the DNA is TGTGCCAGCAGCAACCTCCTACCTGATACGCAGTATTTT.

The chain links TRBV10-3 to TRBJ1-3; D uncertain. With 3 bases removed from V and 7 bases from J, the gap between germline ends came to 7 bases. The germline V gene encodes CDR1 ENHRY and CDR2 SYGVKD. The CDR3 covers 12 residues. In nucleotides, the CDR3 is TGTGCCATCAGTGACTTGTCGAACACCATATATTTT. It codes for CAISDLSNTIYF.

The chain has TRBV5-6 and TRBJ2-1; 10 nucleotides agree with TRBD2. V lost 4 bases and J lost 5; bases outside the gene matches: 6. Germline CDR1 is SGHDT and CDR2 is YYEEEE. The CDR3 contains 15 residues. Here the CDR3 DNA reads TGTGCCAGCAGCCTAGGACTAGCGGTGCACAATGAGCAGTTCTTC. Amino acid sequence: CASSLGLAVHNEQFF.

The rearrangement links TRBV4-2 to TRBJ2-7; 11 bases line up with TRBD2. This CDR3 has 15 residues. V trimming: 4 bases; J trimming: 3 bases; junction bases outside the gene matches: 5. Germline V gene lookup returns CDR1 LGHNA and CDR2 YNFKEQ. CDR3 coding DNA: TGTGCCAGCAGCCGACCGGGACTAGCGGACTACGAGCAGTACTTC. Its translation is CASSRPGLADYEQYF.

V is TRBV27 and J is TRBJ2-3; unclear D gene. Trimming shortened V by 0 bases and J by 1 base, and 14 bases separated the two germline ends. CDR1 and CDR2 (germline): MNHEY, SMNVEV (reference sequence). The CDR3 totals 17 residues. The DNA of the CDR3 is TGTGCCAGCAGTTTATCTCCTCCCCTTTCGGGCACAGATACGCAGTATTTT. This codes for CASSLSPPLSGTDTQYF.

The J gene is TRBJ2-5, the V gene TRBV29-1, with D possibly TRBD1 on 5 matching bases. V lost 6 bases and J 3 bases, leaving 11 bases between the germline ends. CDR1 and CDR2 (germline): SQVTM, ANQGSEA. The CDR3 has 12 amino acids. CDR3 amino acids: CSVRGPEETQYF. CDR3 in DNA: TGCAGCGTAAGGGGCCCGGAAGAGACCCAGTACTTC. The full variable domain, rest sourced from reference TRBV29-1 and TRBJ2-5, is SAVISQKPSRDICQRGTSLTIQCQVDSQVTMMFWYRQQPGQSLTLIATANQGSEATYESGFVIDKFPISRPNLTFSTLTVSNMSPEDSSIYLCSVRGPEETQYFGPGTRLLVL.

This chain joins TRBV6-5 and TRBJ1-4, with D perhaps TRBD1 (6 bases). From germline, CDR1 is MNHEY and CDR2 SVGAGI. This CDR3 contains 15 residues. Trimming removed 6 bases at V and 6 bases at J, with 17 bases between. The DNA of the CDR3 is TGTGCCAGCAGGGGGGCCCCGGGGCCCTATGAAAAACTGTTTTTT. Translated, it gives CASRGAPGPYEKLFF.

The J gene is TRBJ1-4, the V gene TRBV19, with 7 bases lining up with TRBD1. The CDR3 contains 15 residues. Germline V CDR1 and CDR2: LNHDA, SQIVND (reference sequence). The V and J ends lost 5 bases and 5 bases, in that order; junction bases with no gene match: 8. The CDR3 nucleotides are TGTGCCAGTAGTCCAAGGACAGGAACCAATGAAAAACTGTTTTTT. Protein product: CASSPRTGTNEKLFF.

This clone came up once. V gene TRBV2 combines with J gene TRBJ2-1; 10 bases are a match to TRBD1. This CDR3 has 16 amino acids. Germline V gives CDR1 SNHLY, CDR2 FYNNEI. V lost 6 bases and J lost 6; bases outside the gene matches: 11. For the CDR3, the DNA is TGTGCCAGCAGGGTATCCGGGACAGGGGTCTTCAATGAGCAGTTCTTC. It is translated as CASRVSGTGVFNEQFF.